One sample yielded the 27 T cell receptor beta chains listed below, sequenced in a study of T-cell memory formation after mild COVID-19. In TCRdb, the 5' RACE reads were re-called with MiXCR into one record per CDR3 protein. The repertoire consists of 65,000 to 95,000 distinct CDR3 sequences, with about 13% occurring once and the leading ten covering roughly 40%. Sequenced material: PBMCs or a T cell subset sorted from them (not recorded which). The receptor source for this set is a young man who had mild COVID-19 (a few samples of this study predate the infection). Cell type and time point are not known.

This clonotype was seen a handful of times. In DNA form, the CDR3 reads TGTGCCAGCAGTCTTCCGGGGAATCAGCCCCAGCATTTT. It yields the protein CASSLPGNQPQHF. The chain joins TRBV7-9 to TRBJ1-5; no clear D gene. This CDR3 region has 13 residues. Germline CDR1 and CDR2: SEHNR and FQNEAQ (reference sequence). The V and J ends lost 6 bases and 4 bases respectively, with 10 bases between them.

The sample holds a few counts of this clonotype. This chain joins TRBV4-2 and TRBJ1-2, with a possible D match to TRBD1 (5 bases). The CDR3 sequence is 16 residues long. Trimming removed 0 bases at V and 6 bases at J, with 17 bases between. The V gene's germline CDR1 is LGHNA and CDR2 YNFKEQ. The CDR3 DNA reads TGTGCCAGCAGCCAAGAAGGGACCTTTGCTAGTGATGGCTACACCTTC. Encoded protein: CASSQEGTFASDGYTF.

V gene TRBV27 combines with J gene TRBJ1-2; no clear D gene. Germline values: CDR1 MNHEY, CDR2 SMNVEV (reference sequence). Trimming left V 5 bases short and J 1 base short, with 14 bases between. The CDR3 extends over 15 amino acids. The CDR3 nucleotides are TGTGCCAGCAGTCAGACGGTCTCAAGTAACTATGGCTACACCTTC. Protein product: CASSQTVSSNYGYTF.

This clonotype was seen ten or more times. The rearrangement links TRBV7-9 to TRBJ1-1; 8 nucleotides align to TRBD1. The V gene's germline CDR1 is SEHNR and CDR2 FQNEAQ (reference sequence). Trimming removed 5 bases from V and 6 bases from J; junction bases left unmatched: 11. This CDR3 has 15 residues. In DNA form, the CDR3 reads TGTGCCAGCAGCCCGTCCCAGGGGGCTTGGTCTGAAGCTTTCTTT. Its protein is CASSPSQGAWSEAFF.

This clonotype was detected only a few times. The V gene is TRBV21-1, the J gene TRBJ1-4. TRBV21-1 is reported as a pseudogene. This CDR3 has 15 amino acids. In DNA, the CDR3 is TGTGCCAGCAGCAAAGCGCGAGGGATTAGTGAAAAACTGTTTTTT. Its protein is CASSKARGISEKLFF.

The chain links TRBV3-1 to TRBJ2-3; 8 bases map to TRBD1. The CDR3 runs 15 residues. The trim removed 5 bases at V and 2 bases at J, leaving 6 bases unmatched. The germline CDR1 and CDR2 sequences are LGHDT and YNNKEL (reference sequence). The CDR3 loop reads CASSTRDRSTDTQYF. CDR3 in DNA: TGTGCCAGCAGCACCCGGGACAGGTCCACAGATACGCAGTATTTT.

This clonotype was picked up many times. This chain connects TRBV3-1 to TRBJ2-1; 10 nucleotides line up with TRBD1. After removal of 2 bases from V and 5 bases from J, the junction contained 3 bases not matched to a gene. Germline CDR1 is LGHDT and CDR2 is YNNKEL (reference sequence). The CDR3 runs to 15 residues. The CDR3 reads CASSQRDRGDNEQFF. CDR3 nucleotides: TGTGCCAGCAGCCAAAGGGACAGGGGAGACAATGAGCAGTTCTTC.

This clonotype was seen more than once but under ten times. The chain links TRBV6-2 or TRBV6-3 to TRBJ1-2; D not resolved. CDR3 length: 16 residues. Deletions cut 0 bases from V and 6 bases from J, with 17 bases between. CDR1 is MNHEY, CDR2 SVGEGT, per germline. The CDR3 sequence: CASSYSLRLGRDGYTF. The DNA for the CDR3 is TGTGCCAGCAGTTACTCTTTAAGGTTGGGGAGAGATGGCTACACCTTC.

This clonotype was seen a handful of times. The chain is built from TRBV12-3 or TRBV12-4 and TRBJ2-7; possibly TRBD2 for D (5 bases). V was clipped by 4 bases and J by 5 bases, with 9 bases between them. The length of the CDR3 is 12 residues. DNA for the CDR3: TGTGCCAGCAGTTCCTTCGGGGACGAGCAGTACTTC. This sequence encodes CASSSFGDEQYF.

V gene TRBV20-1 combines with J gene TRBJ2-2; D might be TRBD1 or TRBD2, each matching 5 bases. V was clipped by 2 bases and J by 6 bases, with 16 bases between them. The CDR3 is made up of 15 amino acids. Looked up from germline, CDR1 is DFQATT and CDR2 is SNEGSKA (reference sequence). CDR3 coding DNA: TGCAGTGCTAGAAAGGTGAAGGGACCAGCCGGGGAGCTGTTTTTT. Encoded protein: CSARKVKGPAGELFF.

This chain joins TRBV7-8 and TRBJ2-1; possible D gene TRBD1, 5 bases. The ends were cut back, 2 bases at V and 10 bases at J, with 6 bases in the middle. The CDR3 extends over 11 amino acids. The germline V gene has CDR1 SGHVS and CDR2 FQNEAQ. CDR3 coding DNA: TGTGCCAGCAGCTTAAGGGGAGAGCAGTTCTTC. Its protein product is CASSLRGEQFF.

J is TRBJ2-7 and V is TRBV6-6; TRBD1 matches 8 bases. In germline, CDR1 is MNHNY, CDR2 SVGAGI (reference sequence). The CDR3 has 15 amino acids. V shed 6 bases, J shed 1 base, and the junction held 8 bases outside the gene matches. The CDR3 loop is CASSPPTGASYEQYV. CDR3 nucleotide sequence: TGTGCCAGCAGCCCACCGACAGGGGCGTCCTACGAGCAGTACGTC.

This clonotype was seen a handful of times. Written as DNA, the CDR3 is TGTGCCAGCAGTCCCCGACAGGGGGACACAGATACGCAGTATTTT. It specifies CASSPRQGDTDTQYF. The chain is built from TRBV3-1 and TRBJ2-3; 9 bases fit TRBD1. Germline V gene lookup returns CDR1 LGHDT and CDR2 YNNKEL (reference sequence). The junction had 6 bases not matched to a gene; V was cut back by 6 bases and J by 2 bases. The CDR3 runs to 15 residues.

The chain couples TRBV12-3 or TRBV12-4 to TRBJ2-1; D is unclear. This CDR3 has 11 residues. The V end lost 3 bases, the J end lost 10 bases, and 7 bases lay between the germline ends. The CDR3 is CASSFGWEQFF. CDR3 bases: TGTGCCAGCAGTTTCGGGTGGGAGCAGTTCTTC.

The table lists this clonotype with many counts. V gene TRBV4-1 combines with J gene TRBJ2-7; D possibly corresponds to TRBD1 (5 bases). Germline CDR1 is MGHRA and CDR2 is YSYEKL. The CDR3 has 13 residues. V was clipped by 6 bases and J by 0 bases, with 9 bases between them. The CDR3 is CASRDTSSYEQYF. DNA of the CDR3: TGCGCCAGCAGGGACACGAGCTCCTACGAGCAGTACTTC.

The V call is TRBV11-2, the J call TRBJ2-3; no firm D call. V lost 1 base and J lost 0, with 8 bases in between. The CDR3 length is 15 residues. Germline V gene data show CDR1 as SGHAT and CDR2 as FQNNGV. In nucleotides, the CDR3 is TGTGCCAGCAGCTTAGGCCGCGCTAGCACAGATACGCAGTATTTT. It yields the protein CASSLGRASTDTQYF. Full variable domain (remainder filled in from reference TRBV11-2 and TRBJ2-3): EAGVAQSPRYKIIEKRQSVAFWCNPISGHATLYWYQQILGQGPKLLIQFQNNGVVDDSQLPKDRFSAERLKGVDSTLKIQPAKLEDSAVYLCASSLGRASTDTQYFGPGTRLTVL.

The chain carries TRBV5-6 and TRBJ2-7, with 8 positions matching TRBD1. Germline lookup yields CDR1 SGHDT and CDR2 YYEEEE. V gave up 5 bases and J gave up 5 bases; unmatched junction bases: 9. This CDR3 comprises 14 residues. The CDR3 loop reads CASSSTGVRDEQYF. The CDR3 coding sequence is TGTGCCAGCAGTTCGACAGGGGTGCGTGACGAGCAGTACTTC.

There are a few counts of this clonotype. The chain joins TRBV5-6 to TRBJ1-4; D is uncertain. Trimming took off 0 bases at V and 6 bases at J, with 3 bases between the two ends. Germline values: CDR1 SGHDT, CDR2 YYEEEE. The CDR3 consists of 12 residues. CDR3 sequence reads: CASSLVDEKLFF. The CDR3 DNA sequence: TGTGCCAGCAGCTTGGTGGATGAAAAACTGTTTTTT.

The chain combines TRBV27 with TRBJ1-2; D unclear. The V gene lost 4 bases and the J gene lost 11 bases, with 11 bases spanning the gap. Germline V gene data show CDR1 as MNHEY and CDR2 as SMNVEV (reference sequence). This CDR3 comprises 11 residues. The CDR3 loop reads CASSSDGRYTF. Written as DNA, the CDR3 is TGTGCCAGCAGTTCGGATGGTCGTTACACCTTC.

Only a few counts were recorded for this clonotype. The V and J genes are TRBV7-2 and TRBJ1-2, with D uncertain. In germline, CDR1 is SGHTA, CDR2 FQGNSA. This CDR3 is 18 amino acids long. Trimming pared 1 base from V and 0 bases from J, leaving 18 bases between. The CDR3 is CASSLDPKGRNPNYGYTF. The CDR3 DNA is TGTGCCAGCAGCTTAGACCCCAAGGGCAGGAACCCTAACTATGGCTACACCTTC.

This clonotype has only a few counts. The DNA for the CDR3 is TGCAGTGCTAGGGACTACAGGTCGGAAAGCACAGATACGCAGTATTTT. Its translation is CSARDYRSESTDTQYF. The gene calls are TRBV20-1 and TRBJ2-3; maybe TRBD2 (6 bases). This CDR3 region has 16 residues. Trimming pared 3 bases from V and 0 bases from J, leaving 16 bases between. Germline lookup yields CDR1 DFQATT and CDR2 SNEGSKA (reference sequence).

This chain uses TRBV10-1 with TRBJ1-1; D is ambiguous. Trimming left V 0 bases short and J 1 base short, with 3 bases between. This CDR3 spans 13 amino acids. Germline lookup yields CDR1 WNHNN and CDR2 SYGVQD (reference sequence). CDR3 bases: TGCGCCAGCAGTGAGTCCAGGAACACTGAAGCTTTCTTT. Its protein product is CASSESRNTEAFF.

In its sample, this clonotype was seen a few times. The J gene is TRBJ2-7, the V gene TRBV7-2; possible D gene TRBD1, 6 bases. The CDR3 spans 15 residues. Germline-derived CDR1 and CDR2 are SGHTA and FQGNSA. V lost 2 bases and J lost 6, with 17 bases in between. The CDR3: CASSLFPQGTGEQYF. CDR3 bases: TGTGCCAGCAGCTTATTTCCGCAGGGGACGGGCGAGCAGTACTTC. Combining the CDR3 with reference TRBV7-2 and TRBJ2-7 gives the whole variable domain GAGVSQSPSNKVTEKGKDVELRCDPISGHTALYWYRQSLGQGLEFLIYFQGNSAPDKSGLPSDRFSAERTGGSVSTLTIQRTQQEDSAVYLCASSLFPQGTGEQYFGPGTRLTVT.

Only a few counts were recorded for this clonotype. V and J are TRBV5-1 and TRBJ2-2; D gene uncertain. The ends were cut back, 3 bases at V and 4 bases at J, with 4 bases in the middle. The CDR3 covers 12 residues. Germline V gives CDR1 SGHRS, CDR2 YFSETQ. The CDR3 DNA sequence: TGCGCCAGCAGCTACACCACCGGGGAGCTGTTTTTT. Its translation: CASSYTTGELFF.

The DNA of the CDR3 is TGTGCCACCAGTGATAGGGCGGGCACTGAAGCTTTCTTT. Its translation is CATSDRAGTEAFF. The V call is TRBV24-1, the J call TRBJ1-1; D unresolved. Looked up from germline, CDR1 is KGHDR and CDR2 is SFDVKD. The CDR3 covers 13 residues. V lost 3 bases, J lost 4 bases, and 8 bases lay in between.

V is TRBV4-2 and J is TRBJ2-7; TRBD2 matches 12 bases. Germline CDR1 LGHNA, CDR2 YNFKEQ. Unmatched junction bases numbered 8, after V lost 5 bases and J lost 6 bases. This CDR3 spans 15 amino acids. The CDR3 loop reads CASSTRLAGEVEQYF. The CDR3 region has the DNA TGTGCCAGCAGCACCCGACTAGCGGGGGAGGTCGAGCAGTACTTC.

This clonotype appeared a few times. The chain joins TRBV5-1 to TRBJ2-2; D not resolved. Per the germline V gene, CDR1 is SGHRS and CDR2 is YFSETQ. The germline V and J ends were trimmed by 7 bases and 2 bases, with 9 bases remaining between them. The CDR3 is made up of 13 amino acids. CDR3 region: CASGDPNTGELFF. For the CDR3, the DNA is TGCGCCAGCGGAGACCCTAACACCGGGGAGCTGTTTTTT.